This T cell receptor (beta chain) was recovered during a study of T-cell memory formation after mild COVID-19. Study-wide results and caveats: That cross-reactive memory joined was suggested by some responding clones appearing in pre-infection memory. Day 15 to 85 contracting clones showed balanced CD4/CD8; later expanders leaned CD4+.

Trimming cost V 5 bases and J 4 bases, with 11 bases left between them. The CDR3 length is 14 residues. Germline-derived CDR1 and CDR2 are KGHDR and SFDVKD. One entry per CDR3 protein results from TCRdb running MiXCR on the 5' RACE reads. The repertoire has approximately 430,000 distinct CDR3 sequences, more than 20% of them found once; the top ten carry around 13%. In its sample, this clonotype was seen a few times. Antigen specificity is unknown. Sequencing was carried out using PBMCs or a T cell subset sorted from them (not recorded which). The receptor was isolated from an adult woman who had mild COVID-19 (a few samples of this study predate the infection). Cell type and time point are not known. The genes are TRBV24-1 and TRBJ2-1, with TRBD1 as a possible D gene (5 bases). As DNA, the CDR3 is TGTGCCACCAGTGTGGACACCACATACAATGAGCAGTTCTTC. Translated, it gives CATSVDTTYNEQFF.